Given below is one T cell receptor (beta chain) in context. The data were taken from a study of OX40 agonist ivuxolimab in advanced cancers. Study background: Ivuxolimab, an antibody acting as an agonist of OX40 (CD134), was used to treat patients.

Systemic immunosuppression or autoimmune disease history was grounds to exclude patients. Here immunoSEQ multiplex PCR was the method, and the copy in TCRdb shows in-frame clones only, minus some. The sample lists around 97,000 clones, less than 85% occurring once. The V end lost 3 bases, the J end lost 1 base, and 9 bases lay between the germline ends. CDR1 is SGHAT and CDR2 is FQNNGV in the germline V gene. The CDR3 runs 14 residues. The chain has TRBV11-2 and TRBJ1-1, with TRBD1 as a possible D gene (6 bases). The sequence was obtained from an adult with an advanced solid tumor such as melanoma, head and neck, liver or kidney cancer. The sequences come from CD4+ or CD8+ T cells sorted from blood, collected in a trial of the OX40 agonist ivuxolimab. Written as DNA, the CDR3 is TGTGCCAGCAGCTTCCCGGGACAGAACACTGAAGCTTTCTTT. As protein: CASSFPGQNTEAFF.